The sequence of this TCR beta chain was determined in a study of cytomegalovirus exposure and HLA in healthy donors. Study conclusions and caveats: It was reported that the classifier diagnosed cytomegalovirus status with high specificity and sensitivity in both the original and validation cohorts. More than 150 TCR beta chains were listed as cytomegalovirus-associated. Reports state that TCR beta sequences accurately predicted most subjects' HLA-A and HLA-B alleles. Several V segments, TRBV6-2 and TRBV6-3 among them, could not be told apart and were dropped.

Both 60 Vbeta primers and 13 Jbeta primers went into the PCR. Libraries were prepared by immunoSEQ multiplex PCR; TCRdb keeps only in-frame clonotypes and omits some of them. The table lists about 210,000 clones, 65% to 85% of them singletons, with roughly 1.7% in the top ten. Germline CDR1 and CDR2: LNHDA and SQIVND (reference sequence). Trimming took 3 bases from V and 3 from J; bases not matched to a gene: 5. This CDR3 has 16 amino acids. The count of this clone is one. Its antigen is as yet unknown. The chain uses TRBV19 and TRBJ2-3, with 11 nucleotides matching TRBD1. The sequence was obtained from a man aged 40-49 years in good health and CMV-seropositive. Sample: PBMCs. The CDR3 protein is CASSIGQGARTDTQYF. CDR3 DNA sequence: TGTGCCAGTAGTATCGGACAGGGGGCTAGGACAGATACGCAGTATTTT.